The clone carrying this TCR beta chain was observed at least ten times. Its antigen is unidentified. This specimen comes from a study of CD8 T cells in ankylosing spondylitis. Study outcomes and limitations: From matched ankylosing spondylitis synovial fluid, disease-linked clones were reportedly recovered at significantly enriched levels. Ankylosing spondylitis blood appeared to be characterized by a TCR beta motif of roughly eight highly homologous variants. Past research had described some motif variants in reactive arthritis synovial fluid and blood.

It was by quantitative 5'-RACE with molecular barcodes that TCR beta libraries were made. TCRdb redid the calling of the 5' RACE reads with MiXCR, one entry per CDR3 protein. Of about 36,000 distinct CDR3 sequences in the sample, 4.5% to 6% were seen once. The sequence was collected from a male donor with ankylosing spondylitis or in good health (not recorded which). The sample comprised blood, either unsorted or a sorted T cell fraction (not recorded which).

The CDR3 coding sequence is TGTGCCAGCAGCTTAGATAGTTGGAGAGGGCAAGGGAGCACTGAAGCTTTCTTT. Translating it yields CASSLDSWRGQGSTEAFF. The chain recombines TRBV11-2 with TRBJ1-1, with D uncertain. The CDR3 runs to 18 residues. Germline values: CDR1 SGHAT, CDR2 FQNNGV. V shed 0 bases and J shed 4 bases, with 21 bases lying between them. The entire variable domain, with the rest obtained from reference TRBV11-2 and TRBJ1-1, is as follows: EAGVAQSPRYKIIEKRQSVAFWCNPISGHATLYWYQQILGQGPKLLIQFQNNGVVDDSQLPKDRFSAERLKGVDSTLKIQPAKLEDSAVYLCASSLDSWRGQGSTEAFFGQGTRLTVV.